Shown below are 6 T cell receptor beta chains from a single sample sequenced in a study of CD8 T cells in Susac syndrome. cDNA came from roughly 0.53 to 1 ug RNA primed by random hexamers. TCRdb used MiXCR to reprocess the immunoSEQ multiplex PCR reads, holding one entry per CDR3 protein. The profile shows about 150,000 distinct CDR3 sequences, approximately 96% of them singletons. Source material: CD4+ T cells from PBMCs. These receptors originate from a human donor with Susac syndrome.

V usage is TRBV2 and J usage is TRBJ1-5; the D is unclear. CDR3 size: 12 residues. Germline V gives CDR1 SNHLY, CDR2 FYNNEI. V shed 3 bases and J shed 7 bases, with 7 bases lying between them. CDR3 bases: TGTGCCAGCAGTGAGCGTCGGCAGCCCCAGCATTTT. It is translated as CASSERRQPQHF.

The rearrangement links TRBV12-3 or TRBV12-4 to TRBJ2-5; 7 nucleotides match TRBD2. The CDR3 has 14 residues. Trimming at V came to 6 bases and at J to 2 bases, leaving 6 bases not matched to a gene. CDR3 in amino acids: CASRPGGVQETQYF. The CDR3, as DNA: TGTGCCAGCAGACCTGGGGGGGTACAAGAGACCCAGTACTTC.

The chain combines TRBV4-1 with TRBJ1-5; the D is unclear. V lost 5 bases and J 8 bases, leaving 13 bases between the germline ends. CDR3 length: 13 residues. Germline V gives CDR1 MGHRA, CDR2 YSYEKL. CDR3 sequence reads: CASSTVGSEPQHF. The CDR3 DNA sequence: TGCGCCAGCAGCACCGTAGGGAGTGAGCCCCAGCATTTT.

The V gene is TRBV20-1, the J gene TRBJ2-7, with D possibly matching TRBD2 (5 bases). Trimming cost V 5 bases and J 2 bases, with 13 bases left between them. This CDR3 has 13 amino acids. The germline V gene encodes CDR1 DFQATT and CDR2 SNEGSKA (reference sequence). The CDR3 reads CSAGKAVTYEQYF. CDR3 coding DNA: TGCAGTGCTGGAAAAGCGGTTACCTACGAGCAGTACTTC.

The rearrangement joins TRBV28 to TRBJ2-1; D not resolved. V lost 7 bases and J lost 4, with 14 bases in between. This CDR3 is built from 14 residues. From germline, CDR1 is MDHEN and CDR2 SYDVKM. The CDR3 DNA reads TGTGCCAGCAACCCCCTTCCCTCATACAATGAGCAGTTCTTC. Translation gives CASNPLPSYNEQFF.

This clonotype occurred once. V and J are TRBV20-1 and TRBJ2-1; D is perhaps TRBD2 (6 bases). V dropped 4 bases and J dropped 4 bases, with 17 bases sitting between them. This CDR3 region has 15 residues. The germline V gene encodes CDR1 DFQATT and CDR2 SNEGSKA (reference sequence). In nucleotides, the CDR3 is TGCAGTGCTACCCTGGGGGAGGCGTCTTACAATGAGCAGTTCTTC. It specifies CSATLGEASYNEQFF.